This TCR beta chain was documented in a study of tumor and adjacent non-tumor tissue in lung cancer. About this clonotype itself: The antigen is unknown.

RNA was extracted from bulk tissue without any cell sorting. General study results and limits: Shorter survival was associated with higher TCR diversity in tumors. TCR diversity was significantly greater in tumor than normal lung tissue.

TCRbeta libraries were built with three rounds of nested PCR, modified from ARM-PCR. One entry per CDR3 protein results from TCRdb running MiXCR on the multiplex PCR reads. The sample holds 120,000 to 150,000 distinct CDR3 sequences, about 71% seen once. V lost 7 bases, J lost 4 bases, and 19 bases lay in between. The CDR3 runs 15 residues. Germline V gives CDR1 MGHRA, CDR2 YSYEKL. The clonotype originates from a man in his 60s with small cell lung cancer. The V and J genes are TRBV4-1 and TRBJ1-1; weak D call: TRBD1 (5 bases). Sequenced input: lung tumor tissue. As DNA, the CDR3 is TGCGCCAGCACCTCAGCTAGGGGCATAAGCACTGAAGCTTTCTTT. This gives the protein CASTSARGISTEAFF.